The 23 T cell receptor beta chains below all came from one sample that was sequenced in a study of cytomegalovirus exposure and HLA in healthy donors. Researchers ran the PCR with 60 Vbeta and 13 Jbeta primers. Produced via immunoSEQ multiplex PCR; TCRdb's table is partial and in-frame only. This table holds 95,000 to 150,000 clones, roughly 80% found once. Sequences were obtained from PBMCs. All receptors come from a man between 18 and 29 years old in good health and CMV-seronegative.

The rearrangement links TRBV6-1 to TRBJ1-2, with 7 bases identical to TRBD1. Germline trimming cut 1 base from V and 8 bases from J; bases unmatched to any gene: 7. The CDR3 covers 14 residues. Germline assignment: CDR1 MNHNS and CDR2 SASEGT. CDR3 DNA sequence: TGTGCCAGCAGTGAAGGGCCAGGGGGTAAGGGCTACACCTTC. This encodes CASSEGPGGKGYTF.

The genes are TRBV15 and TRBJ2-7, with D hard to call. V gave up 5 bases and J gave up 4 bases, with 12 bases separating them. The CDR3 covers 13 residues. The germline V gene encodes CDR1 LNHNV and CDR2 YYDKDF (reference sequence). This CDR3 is CATSGAVNYEQYF. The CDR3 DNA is TGTGCCACCAGCGGTGCGGTAAATTACGAGCAGTACTTC. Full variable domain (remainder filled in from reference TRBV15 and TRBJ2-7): DAMVIQNPRYQVTQFGKPVTLSCSQTLNHNVMYWYQQKSSQAPKLLFHYYDKDFNNEADTPDNFQSRRPNTSFCFLDIRSPGLGDTAMYLCATSGAVNYEQYFGPGTRLTVT.

CDR3 amino acids: CASAGLTGVNEQFF. The CDR3 DNA is TGTGCCAGCGCGGGATTGACCGGGGTCAATGAGCAGTTCTTC. The chain has TRBV2 and TRBJ2-1; TRBD2 might be the D (6 bases). The CDR3 is 14 amino acids. V was cut by 8 bases and J by 6 bases, with 17 bases left in between. Germline lookup yields CDR1 SNHLY and CDR2 FYNNEI.

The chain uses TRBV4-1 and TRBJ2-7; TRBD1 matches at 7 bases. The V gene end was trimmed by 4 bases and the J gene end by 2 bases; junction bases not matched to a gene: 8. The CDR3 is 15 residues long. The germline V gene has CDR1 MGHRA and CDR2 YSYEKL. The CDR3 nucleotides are TGCGCCAGCAGCCTCATGACAGGGCGGACCTACGAGCAGTACTTC. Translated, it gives CASSLMTGRTYEQYF.

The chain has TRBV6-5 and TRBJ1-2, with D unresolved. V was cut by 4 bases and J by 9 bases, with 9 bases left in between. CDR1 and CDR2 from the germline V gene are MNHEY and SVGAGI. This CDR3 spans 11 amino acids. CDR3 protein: CASSFRGSYTF. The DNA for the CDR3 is TGTGCCAGCAGTTTCCGGGGAAGCTACACCTTC.

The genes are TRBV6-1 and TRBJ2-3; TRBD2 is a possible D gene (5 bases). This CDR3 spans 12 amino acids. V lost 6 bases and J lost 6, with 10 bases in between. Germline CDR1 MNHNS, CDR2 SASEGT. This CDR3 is CASRGGLDTQYF. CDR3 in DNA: TGTGCCAGCAGGGGCGGGCTGGATACGCAGTATTTT.

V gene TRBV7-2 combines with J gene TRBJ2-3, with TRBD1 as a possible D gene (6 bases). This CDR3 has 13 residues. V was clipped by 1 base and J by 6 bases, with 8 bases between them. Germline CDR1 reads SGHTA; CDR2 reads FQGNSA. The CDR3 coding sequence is TGTGCCAGCAGCTTAGTGGGGGCTGATACGCAGTATTTT. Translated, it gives CASSLVGADTQYF. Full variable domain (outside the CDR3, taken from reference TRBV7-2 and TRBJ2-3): GAGVSQSPSNKVTEKGKDVELRCDPISGHTALYWYRQSLGQGLEFLIYFQGNSAPDKSGLPSDRFSAERTGGSVSTLTIQRTQQEDSAVYLCASSLVGADTQYFGPGTRLTVL.

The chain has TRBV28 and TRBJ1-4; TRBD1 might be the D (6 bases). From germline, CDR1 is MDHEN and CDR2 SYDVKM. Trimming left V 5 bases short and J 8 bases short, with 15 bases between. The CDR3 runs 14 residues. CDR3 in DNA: TGTGCCAGCAGTCCAGGACAGTCCGACGAAAAACTGTTTTTT. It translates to CASSPGQSDEKLFF.

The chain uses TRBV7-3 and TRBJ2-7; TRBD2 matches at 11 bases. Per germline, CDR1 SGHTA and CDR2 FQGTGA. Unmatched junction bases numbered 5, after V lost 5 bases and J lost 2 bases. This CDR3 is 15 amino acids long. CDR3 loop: CASSLAGGPTYEQYF. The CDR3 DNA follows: TGTGCCAGCAGCCTAGCGGGGGGCCCCACCTACGAGCAGTACTTC.

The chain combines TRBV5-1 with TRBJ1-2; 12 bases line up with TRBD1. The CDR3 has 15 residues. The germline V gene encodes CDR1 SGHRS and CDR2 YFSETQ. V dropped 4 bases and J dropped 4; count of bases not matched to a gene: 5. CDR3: CASSRGTGGSYGYTF. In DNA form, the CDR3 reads TGCGCCAGCAGCCGCGGGACAGGGGGCAGCTATGGCTACACCTTC.

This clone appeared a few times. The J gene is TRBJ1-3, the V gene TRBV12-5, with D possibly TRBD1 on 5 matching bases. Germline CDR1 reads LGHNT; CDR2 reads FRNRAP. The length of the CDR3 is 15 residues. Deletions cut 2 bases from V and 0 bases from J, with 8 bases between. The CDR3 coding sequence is TGTGCTAGTGGTTTGAGCAGGGTCTCTGGAAACACCATATATTTT. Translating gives CASGLSRVSGNTIYF.

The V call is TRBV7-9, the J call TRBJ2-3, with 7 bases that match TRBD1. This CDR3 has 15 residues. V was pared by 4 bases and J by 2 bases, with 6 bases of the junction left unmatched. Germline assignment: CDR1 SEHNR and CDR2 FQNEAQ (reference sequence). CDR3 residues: CASSSRDSFTDTQYF. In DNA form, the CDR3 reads TGTGCCAGCAGCTCACGGGACAGTTTCACAGATACGCAGTATTTT.

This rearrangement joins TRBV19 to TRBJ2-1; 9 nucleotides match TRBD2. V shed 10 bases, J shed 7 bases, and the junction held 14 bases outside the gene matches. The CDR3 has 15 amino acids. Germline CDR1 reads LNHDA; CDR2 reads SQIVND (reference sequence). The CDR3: CATQAAGGFENEQFF. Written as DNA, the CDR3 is TGTGCCACCCAGGCGGCGGGGGGGTTTGAGAATGAGCAGTTCTTC.

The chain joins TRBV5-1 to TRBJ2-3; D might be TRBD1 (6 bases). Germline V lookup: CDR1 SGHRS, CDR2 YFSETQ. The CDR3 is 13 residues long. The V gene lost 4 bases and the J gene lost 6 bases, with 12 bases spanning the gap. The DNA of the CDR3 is TGCGCCAGCAGCCGTCGGGACACGGATACGCAGTATTTT. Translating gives CASSRRDTDTQYF.

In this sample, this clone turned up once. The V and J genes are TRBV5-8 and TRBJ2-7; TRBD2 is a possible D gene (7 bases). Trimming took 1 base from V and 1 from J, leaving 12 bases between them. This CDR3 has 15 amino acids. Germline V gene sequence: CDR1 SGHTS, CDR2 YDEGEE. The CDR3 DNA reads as TGTGCCAGCAGCTTGACGGGGGGCTGGTCCTACGAGCAGTACTTC. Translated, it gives CASSLTGGWSYEQYF.

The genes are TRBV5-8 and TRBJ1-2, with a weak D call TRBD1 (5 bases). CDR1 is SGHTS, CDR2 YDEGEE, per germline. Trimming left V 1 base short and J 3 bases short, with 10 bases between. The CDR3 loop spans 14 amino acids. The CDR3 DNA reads TGTGCCAGCAGCTTGTCCAGGGCGTACTATGGCTACACCTTC. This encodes CASSLSRAYYGYTF.

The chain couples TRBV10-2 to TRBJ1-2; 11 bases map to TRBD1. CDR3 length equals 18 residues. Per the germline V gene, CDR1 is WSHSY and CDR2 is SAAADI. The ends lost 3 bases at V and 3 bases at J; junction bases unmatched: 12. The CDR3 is CASSDSGTGGFGYYGYTF. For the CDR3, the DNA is TGCGCCAGCAGTGATTCGGGGACAGGGGGGTTCGGCTACTATGGCTACACCTTC.

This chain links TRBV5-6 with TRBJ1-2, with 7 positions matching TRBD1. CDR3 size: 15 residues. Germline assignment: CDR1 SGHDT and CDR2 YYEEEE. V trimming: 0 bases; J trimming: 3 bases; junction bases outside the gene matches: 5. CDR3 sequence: CASSLEPGQHYGYTF. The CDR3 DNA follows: TGTGCCAGCAGCTTGGAACCGGGACAGCACTATGGCTACACCTTC.

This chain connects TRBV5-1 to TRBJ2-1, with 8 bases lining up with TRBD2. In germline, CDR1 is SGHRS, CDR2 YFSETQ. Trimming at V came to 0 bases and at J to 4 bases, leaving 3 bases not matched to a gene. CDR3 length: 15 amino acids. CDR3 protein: CASSLAGGDYNEQFF. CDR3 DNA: TGCGCCAGCAGCTTGGCCGGGGGGGATTACAATGAGCAGTTCTTC.

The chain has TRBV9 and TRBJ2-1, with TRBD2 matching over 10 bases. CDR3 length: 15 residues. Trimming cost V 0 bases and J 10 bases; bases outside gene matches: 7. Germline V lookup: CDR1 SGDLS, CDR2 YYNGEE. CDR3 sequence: CASSVVGAGGSEQFF. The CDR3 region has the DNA TGTGCCAGCAGCGTAGTTGGAGCGGGGGGGAGCGAGCAGTTCTTC.

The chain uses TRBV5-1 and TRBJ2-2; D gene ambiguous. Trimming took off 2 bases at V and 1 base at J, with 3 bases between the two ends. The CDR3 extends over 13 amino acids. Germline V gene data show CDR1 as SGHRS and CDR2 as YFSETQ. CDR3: CASSFRNTGELFF. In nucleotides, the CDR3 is TGCGCCAGCAGCTTTAGGAACACCGGGGAGCTGTTTTTT.

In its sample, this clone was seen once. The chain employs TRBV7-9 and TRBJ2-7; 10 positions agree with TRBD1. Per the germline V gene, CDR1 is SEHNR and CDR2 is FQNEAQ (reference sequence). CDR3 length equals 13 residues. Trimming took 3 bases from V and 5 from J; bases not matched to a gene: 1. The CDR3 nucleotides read TGTGCCAGCAGCTTTGGACAGGGGGACGAGCAGTACTTC. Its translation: CASSFGQGDEQYF.

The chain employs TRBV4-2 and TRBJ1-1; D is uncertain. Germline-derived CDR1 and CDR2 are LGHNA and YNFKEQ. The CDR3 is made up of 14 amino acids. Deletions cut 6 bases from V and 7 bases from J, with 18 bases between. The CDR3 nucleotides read TGTGCCAGCAGGCCCACCAGCGTCGGGGATGAAGCTTTCTTT. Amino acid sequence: CASRPTSVGDEAFF.